This T cell receptor (beta chain) was profiled in a study of regulatory T cells in long-lasting Graves disease. V shed 2 bases and J shed 2 bases, with 7 bases lying between them. Looked up from germline, CDR1 is MGHDK and CDR2 is SYGVNS. The CDR3 consists of 13 residues. Arm-PCR of CDR3 regions and iRepertoire HTBI primers were the basis on which TCR beta libraries were built. One entry per CDR3 protein, called by TCRdb with MiXCR from the multiplex PCR reads. The sample carries fewer than 450,000 distinct CDR3 sequences, 15% recorded once. The time point is: newly diagnosed GD, antithyroid drugs for less than 3 months. Researchers made the TCR library from RNA that was extracted from PBMCs. The same sample was also studied in work on T cells in Graves' hyperthyroidism and ophthalmopathy.

The sequencing used peripheral blood mononuclear cells (PBMCs), collected at new diagnosis, from a patient treated with antithyroid drugs. The TCR sequence derives from a woman aged 35 to 49 with Graves disease. The chain has TRBV25-1 and TRBJ2-7; no definite D call. DNA of the CDR3: TGTGCCAGCAGTGAAGGGCCTCCCTACGAGCAGTACTTC. Protein: CASSEGPPYEQYF.